This T cell receptor beta chain was obtained from a study of post-analysis software for immune sequencing data. Whole-study findings and limits: Elevated frequency relative to controls characterized several TRBV segments in patients, TRBV5-6, TRBV5-1 and TRBV20-1 among them.

TCR beta cDNA libraries included unique molecular identifiers. One entry per CDR3 protein results from TCRdb running MiXCR on the PCR reads. The sample records some 690,000 distinct CDR3 sequences, approximately 60% being singletons. V was clipped by 5 bases and J by 6 bases, with 17 bases between them. Germline V gene lookup returns CDR1 MDHEN and CDR2 SYDVKM. This CDR3 has 15 residues. Worth noting for this clonotype: Its specificity is unknown.

The sequence came from a girl between 2 and 10 years old with multiple sclerosis. The sequenced material came from blood. This chain links TRBV28 with TRBJ1-5, with D possibly matching TRBD1 (5 bases). CDR3: CASSGMRGEGQPQHF. In DNA form, the CDR3 reads TGTGCCAGCAGTGGGATGAGGGGCGAAGGTCAGCCCCAGCATTTT. Combining the CDR3 with reference TRBV28 and TRBJ1-5 gives the whole variable domain DVKVTQSSRYLVKRTGEKVFLECVQDMDHENMFWYRQDPGLGLRLIYFSYDVKMKEKGDIPEGYSVSREKKERFSLILESASTNQTSMYLCASSGMRGEGQPQHFGDGTRLSIL.